Below are 2 T cell receptor beta chains sequenced from a single sample in a study of beta chain features in type 1 diabetes. Expressed TCRB transcripts were sequenced because the isolated RNA had all been reverse transcribed beforehand. Data came from immunoSEQ multiplex PCR; TCRdb stores just in-frame clones and leaves some out. This table holds fewer than 650,000 clones, about 16% found once. Sequencing was done on a sample of naive CD4+ T cells from blood. Receptors were obtained from a man aged 18 to 30 in good health.

The rearrangement uses TRBV14 and TRBJ2-1; tentative D call: TRBD1 (6 bases). The germline V gene has CDR1 SGHDN and CDR2 FVKESK. The CDR3 loop spans 13 amino acids. Trimming took off 0 bases at V and 13 bases at J, with 13 bases between the two ends. CDR3 in amino acids: CASSQENRADQFF. CDR3 in DNA: TGTGCCAGCAGCCAAGAGAACAGGGCCGACCAGTTCTTC.

This clone has only a few counts. The rearrangement links TRBV9 to TRBJ1-5; 7 nucleotides agree with TRBD1. Per the germline V gene, CDR1 is SGDLS and CDR2 is YYNGEE. This CDR3 has 15 amino acids. Trimming took 4 bases from V and 5 from J; bases not matched to a gene: 9. Written as DNA, the CDR3 is TGTGCCAGCAGCCCCCACAGGGGTGGCGATCAGCCCCAGCATTTT. This translates into CASSPHRGGDQPQHF.